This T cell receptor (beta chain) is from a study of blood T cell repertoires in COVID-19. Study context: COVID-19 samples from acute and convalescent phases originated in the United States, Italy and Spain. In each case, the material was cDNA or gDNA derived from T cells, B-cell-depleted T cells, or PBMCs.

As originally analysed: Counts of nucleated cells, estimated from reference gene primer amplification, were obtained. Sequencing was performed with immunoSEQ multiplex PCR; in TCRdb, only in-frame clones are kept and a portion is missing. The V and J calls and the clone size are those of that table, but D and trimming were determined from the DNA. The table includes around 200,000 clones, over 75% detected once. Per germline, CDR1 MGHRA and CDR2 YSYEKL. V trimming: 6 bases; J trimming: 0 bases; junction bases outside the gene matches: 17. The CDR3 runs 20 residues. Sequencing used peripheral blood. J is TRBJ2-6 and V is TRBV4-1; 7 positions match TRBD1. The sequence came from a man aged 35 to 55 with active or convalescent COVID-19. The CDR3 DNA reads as TGCGCCAGCAGTCTAAGGGGGCAGGGCCAATTAAGCTCTGGGGCCAACGTCCTGACTTTC. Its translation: CASSLRGQGQLSSGANVLTF.